This is a list of T cell receptor beta chains from one sample in a study of cytomegalovirus exposure and HLA in healthy donors. Assay used: immunoSEQ multiplex PCR; TCRdb lists only in-frame clones, some missing. The sample gives roughly 63,000 clones, roughly 75% of which show up once; less than 25% is in the top ten. The sequenced material came from PBMCs. The receptors shown here come from a woman in her 40s in good health and CMV-seropositive. CDR3s include the opening cysteine and the closing phenylalanine or tryptophan. Each record gives: J gene, V gene, clone size, CDR3 length, D gene, CDR3 DNA, CDR3 protein. The D gene is left open where the match is weak. Expanded clones get a size class; other rows say once, few or many, or leave the size out.

TRBJ2-1 TRBV18 NA 14 NA TGTGCCAGCTCACCGGGAGCAAGCCACAATGAGCAGTTCTTC CASSPGASHNEQFF
TRBJ1-1 TRBV5-4 NA 14 NA TGTGCCAGCAGCTTAGAGAGGAGAGACACTGAAGCTTTCTTT CASSLERRDTEAFF
TRBJ1-2 TRBV6-5 NA 15 NA TGTGCCAGCAGTTCCTCCGGGGCAGGGGACTATGGCTACACCTTC CASSSSGAGDYGYTF
TRBJ2-7 TRBV23-1 NA 16 TRBD2 TGCGCCAGCAGTCGGAGCCTTCGGACTAGCTCCTACGAGCAGTACTTC CASSRSLRTSSYEQYF
TRBJ2-2 TRBV11-2 NA 16 NA TGTGCCAGCAGCTCGGCCGGTGGGGGCGGTACCGGGGAGCTGTTTTTT CASSSAGGGGTGELFF
TRBJ2-7 TRBV29-1 NA 10 NA TGCAGCGTTGGGAGCTACGAGCAGTACTTC CSVGSYEQYF
TRBJ2-1 TRBV7-3 NA 17 TRBD2 TGTGCCAGCAGCTTAACGTGGAGCGGGGGGGCCTACAATGAGCAGTTCTTC CASSLTWSGGAYNEQFF
TRBJ1-4 TRBV7-9 NA 15 NA TGTGCCAGCAGCTTAAGTGCAGGGCTTAATGAAAAACTGTTTTTT CASSLSAGLNEKLFF
TRBJ1-4 TRBV30 few 14 NA TGTGCCTGGACAGGGACATGGGCTAATGAAAAACTGTTTTTT CAWTGTWANEKLFF
TRBJ1-5 TRBV6-5 NA 14 TRBD1 TGTGCCAGCGAGGACAGGAATAGCAATCAGCCCCAGCATTTT CASEDRNSNQPQHF
TRBJ1-1 TRBV27 NA 13 NA TGTGCCAGTCGGTTGGGCTTGAACACTGAAGCTTTCTTT CASRLGLNTEAFF
TRBJ2-7 TRBV10-3 NA 14 NA TGTGCCACGAGAGGCGGGGGCGATCTTTACGAGCAGTACTTC CATRGGGDLYEQYF
TRBJ2-1 TRBV9 NA 15 NA TGTGCCAGCAGCGATTACGGGAGCTCCTACAATGAGCAGTTCTTC CASSDYGSSYNEQFF
TRBJ2-2 TRBV6-5 NA 14 NA TGTGCCAGCAGTTATTCCACAGGGTCCGGGGAGCTGTTTTTT CASSYSTGSGELFF
TRBJ2-2 TRBV19 NA 14 NA TGTGCCAGTAGTGTGACAGGTAACACCGGGGAGCTGTTTTTT CASSVTGNTGELFF
TRBJ2-7 TRBV5-8 few 13 TRBD1 TGTGCCAGCAGGCCGACAGGGACCTACGAGCAGTACTTC CASRPTGTYEQYF
TRBJ1-1 TRBV18 NA 16 NA TGTGCCAGCTCACCGGGGGCCGGAGGCGGTCGGACTGAAGCTTTCTTT CASSPGAGGGRTEAFF
TRBJ1-4 TRBV30 once 12 NA TGTGCCTGGAATGTGGCCCGGGGGGAACTGTTTTTT CAWNVARGELFF
TRBJ1-5 TRBV19 NA 12 NA TGTGCCAGTGGGACGGCCGGGAGGCCCCAGCATTTT CASGTAGRPQHF
TRBJ2-3 TRBV18 NA 15 TRBD1 TGTGCCAGCTCACTCCGGGACAGGGAAGCAGATACGCAGTATTTT CASSLRDREADTQYF
TRBJ1-1 TRBV29-1 NA 13 NA TGCAGCGTTGAACGGGTTGTGGGCACTGAAGCTTTCTTT CSVERVVGTEAFF
TRBJ2-2 TRBV5-6 NA 14 TRBD1 TGTGCCAGCAGCCCGCTGACAGGGCCCGGGGAGCTGTTTTTT CASSPLTGPGELFF
TRBJ1-4 TRBV5-1 few 17 NA TGCGCCAGCAGCTTTTCGGGGGTTAGCCCTGGAGGTGAAAAACTGTTTTTT CASSFSGVSPGGEKLFF
TRBJ2-1 TRBV5-1 NA 15 TRBD2 TGCGCCAGCAGCTTGACCGGGACTATTTACAATGAGCAGTTCTTC CASSLTGTIYNEQFF
TRBJ2-6 TRBV7-8 NA 16 TRBD1 TGTGCCAGCAGCTTAGTGAAGGGGGCCGGGGCCAACGTCCTGACTTTC CASSLVKGAGANVLTF
TRBJ1-5 TRBV6-6 once 15 NA TGTGCCAGCATCCCCCGGTTAATGAGCAATCAGCCCCAGCATTTT CASIPRLMSNQPQHF
TRBJ2-7 TRBV7-8 NA 14 TRBD1 TGTGCCAGCAGCTTAGGGACAGGCGTACGGGAGCAGTACTTC CASSLGTGVREQYF
TRBJ2-2 TRBV5-1 NA 14 TRBD1 TGCGCCAGCAGGACTGGGACAGACACCGGGGAGCTGTTTTTT CASRTGTDTGELFF
TRBJ2-7 TRBV6-1 NA 14 TRBD1 TGTGCCACCGAGCTGAGGACAGGGGGCGGGGAGCAGTACTTC CATELRTGGGEQYF
TRBJ1-2 TRBV7-8 NA 15 NA TGTGCCAGCAGTTCAGACAGACCTCAGCTCTATGGCTACACCTTC CASSSDRPQLYGYTF
TRBJ2-7 TRBV9 NA 15 NA TGTGCCAGCAGCGTAGAGGCGACTCCAACCTACGAGCAGTACTTC CASSVEATPTYEQYF
TRBJ1-3 TRBV11-3 NA 16 NA TGTGCCAGCAGCTTGGGGCAGCGTTACTCTGGAAACACCATATATTTT CASSLGQRYSGNTIYF
TRBJ1-5 TRBV30 NA 13 NA TGTGCCTGGAGCGTACAGGGAGATCAGCCCCAGCATTTT CAWSVQGDQPQHF
TRBJ1-1 TRBV29-1 NA 13 NA TGCAGCGTGCGGGGGATGATGAACACTGAAGCTTTCTTT CSVRGMMNTEAFF
TRBJ1-2 TRBV23-1 NA 13 NA TGCGCCAGCAGTCAAAAAGGGGGCTATGGCTACACCTTC CASSQKGGYGYTF
TRBJ1-1 TRBV15 NA 15 TRBD1 TGTGCCACCAGCTTGGACAGGGGGCGGTACACTGAAGCTTTCTTT CATSLDRGRYTEAFF
TRBJ1-5 TRBV11-2 NA 14 NA TGTGCCAGCAGCTTATTCGGGGGGGATCAGCCCCAGCATTTT CASSLFGGDQPQHF
TRBJ1-4 TRBV27 NA 15 TRBD1 TGTGCCAGCAGCCCCAGGGGGCAGATTAATGAAAAACTGTTTTTT CASSPRGQINEKLFF
TRBJ1-5 TRBV25-1 NA 17 NA TGTGCCAGCAGCGAAGGGGCAAACACAGAGTACAATCAGCCCCAGCATTTT CASSEGANTEYNQPQHF
TRBJ1-6 TRBV2 NA 15 NA TGTGCCAGCAGTGAGTCTAGGCCCTATAATTCACCCCTCCACTTT CASSESRPYNSPLHF
TRBJ2-3 TRBV6-5 NA 16 TRBD2 TGTGCCAGCAGTTCCCTCCTAGCGGGGAGGACAGATACGCAGTATTTT CASSSLLAGRTDTQYF
TRBJ2-7 TRBV5-4 NA 15 TRBD1 TGTGCCAGCAGCTCTTCGACAGGGGCGAGTAGCGAGCAGTACTTC CASSSSTGASSEQYF
TRBJ1-1 TRBV30 NA 13 NA TGTGCCTGGGGACTACGATTAAACACTGAAGCTTTCTTT CAWGLRLNTEAFF
TRBJ1-1 TRBV30 once 13 NA TGTGCCTGGAGTCGTGGGCAGGACACTGAAGCTTTCTTT CAWSRGQDTEAFF
TRBJ2-7 TRBV13 few 11 TRBD1 TGTGCCAGCGGACAGGCCTACGAGCAGTACTTC CASGQAYEQYF
TRBJ1-3 TRBV9 NA 16 TRBD1 TGTGCCAGCAGCCCCGACAGGGGCGCCTCTGGAAACACCATATATTTT CASSPDRGASGNTIYF
TRBJ1-2 TRBV5-1 NA 13 NA TGCGCCAGCAGCTTGTCCCAGGCCTATGGCTACACCTTC CASSLSQAYGYTF